This T cell receptor (beta chain) emerged from a study of cytomegalovirus exposure and HLA in healthy donors. Study in general: Within an early data release were about 85 million unique TCRs drawn from HLA-typed donors.

Study-level points and caveats: Serostatus for CMV was the only available immune exposure information. While the bulk of TCR sequences proved rare, some public TCRs turned up in many donors.

This clone was detected only a few times. Antigen: not known. The CDR3 runs 21 residues. In germline, CDR1 is SGHTA, CDR2 FQGNSA. Trimming left V 0 bases short and J 8 bases short, with 31 bases between. 13 Jbeta primers and 60 Vbeta primers were used for the PCR. Generated by immunoSEQ multiplex PCR, the TCRdb table keeps only in-frame clones and is missing some. The sample includes some 170,000 clones, roughly 85% of them seen just once. Specimen: PBMCs. This TCR derives from a man in his forties in good health and CMV-seropositive. V gene TRBV7-2 combines with J gene TRBJ1-4; a weak D match, TRBD1 (6 bases). DNA of the CDR3: TGTGCCAGCAGCTTAGCCCCTCTCAGGGGTCTCAGAAGACTCCGCGACGAAAAACTGTTTTTT. It translates to CASSLAPLRGLRRLRDEKLFF.